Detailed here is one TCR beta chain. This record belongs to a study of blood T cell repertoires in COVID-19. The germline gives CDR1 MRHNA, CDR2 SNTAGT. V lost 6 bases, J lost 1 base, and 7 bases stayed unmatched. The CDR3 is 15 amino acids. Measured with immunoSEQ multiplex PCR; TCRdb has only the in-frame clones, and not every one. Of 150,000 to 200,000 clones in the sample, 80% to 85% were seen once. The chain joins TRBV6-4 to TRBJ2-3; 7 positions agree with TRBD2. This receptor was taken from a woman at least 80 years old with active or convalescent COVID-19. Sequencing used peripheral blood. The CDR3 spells CASSREGRGTDTQYF. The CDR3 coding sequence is TGTGCCAGCAGCAGGGAGGGGAGGGGCACAGATACGCAGTATTTT.